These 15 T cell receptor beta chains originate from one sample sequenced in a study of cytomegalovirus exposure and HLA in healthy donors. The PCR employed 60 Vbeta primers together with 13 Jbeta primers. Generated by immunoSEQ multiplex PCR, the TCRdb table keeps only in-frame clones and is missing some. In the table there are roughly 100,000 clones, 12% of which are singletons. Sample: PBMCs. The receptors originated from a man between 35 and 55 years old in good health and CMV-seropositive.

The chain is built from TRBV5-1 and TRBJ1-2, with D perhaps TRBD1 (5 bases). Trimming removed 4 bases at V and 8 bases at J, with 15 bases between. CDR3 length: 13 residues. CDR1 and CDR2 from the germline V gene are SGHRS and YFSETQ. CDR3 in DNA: TGCGCCAGCAGCCCCGGGGACTCGGCAGGCTACACCTTC. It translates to CASSPGDSAGYTF.

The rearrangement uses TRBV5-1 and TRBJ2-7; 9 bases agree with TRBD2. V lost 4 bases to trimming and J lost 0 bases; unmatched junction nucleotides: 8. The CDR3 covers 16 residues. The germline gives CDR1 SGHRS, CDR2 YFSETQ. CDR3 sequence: CASSPAPAGGSYEQYF. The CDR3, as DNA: TGCGCCAGCAGCCCCGCCCCAGCGGGAGGCTCCTACGAGCAGTACTTC.

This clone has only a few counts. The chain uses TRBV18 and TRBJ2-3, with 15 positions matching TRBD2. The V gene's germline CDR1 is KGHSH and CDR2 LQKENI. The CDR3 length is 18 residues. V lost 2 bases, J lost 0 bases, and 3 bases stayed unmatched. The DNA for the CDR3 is TGTGCCAGCTCACCAAAAGGACTAGCGGGAGGGAGCACAGATACGCAGTATTTT. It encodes CASSPKGLAGGSTDTQYF.

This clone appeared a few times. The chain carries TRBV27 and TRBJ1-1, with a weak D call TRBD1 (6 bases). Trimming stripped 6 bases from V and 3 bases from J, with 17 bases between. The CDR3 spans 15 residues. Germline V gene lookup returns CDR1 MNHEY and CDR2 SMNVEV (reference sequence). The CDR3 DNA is TGTGCCAGCAGACCCCGACAGGAGGAGTACACTGAAGCTTTCTTT. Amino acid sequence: CASRPRQEEYTEAFF.

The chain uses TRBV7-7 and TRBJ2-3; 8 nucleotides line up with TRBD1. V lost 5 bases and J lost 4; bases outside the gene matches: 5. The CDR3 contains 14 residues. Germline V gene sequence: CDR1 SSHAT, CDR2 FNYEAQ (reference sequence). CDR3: CASSRQGAADTQYF. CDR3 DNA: TGTGCCAGCAGCCGGCAGGGGGCTGCAGATACGCAGTATTTT.

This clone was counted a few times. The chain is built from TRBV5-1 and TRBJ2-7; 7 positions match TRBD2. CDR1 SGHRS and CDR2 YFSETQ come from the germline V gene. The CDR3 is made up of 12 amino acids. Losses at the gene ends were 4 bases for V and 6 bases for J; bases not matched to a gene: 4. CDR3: CASSETSAEQYF. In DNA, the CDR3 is TGCGCCAGCAGCGAAACTAGCGCCGAGCAGTACTTC.

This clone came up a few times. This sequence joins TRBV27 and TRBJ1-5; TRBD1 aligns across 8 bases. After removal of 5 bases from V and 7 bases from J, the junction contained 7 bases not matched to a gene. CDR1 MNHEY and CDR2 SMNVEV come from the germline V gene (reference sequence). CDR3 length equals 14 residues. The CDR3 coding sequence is TGTGCCAGCAGTGGGACAGGTCCACGCCAGCCCCAGCATTTT. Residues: CASSGTGPRQPQHF.

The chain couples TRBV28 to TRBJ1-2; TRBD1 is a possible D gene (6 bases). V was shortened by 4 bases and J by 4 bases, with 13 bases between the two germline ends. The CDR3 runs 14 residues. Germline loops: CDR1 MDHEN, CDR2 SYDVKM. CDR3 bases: TGTGCCAGCAGTTCACAGGGAGTTAGCTATGGCTACACCTTC. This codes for CASSSQGVSYGYTF.

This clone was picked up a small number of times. CDR3 sequence: CASSSLSSGGHNEQFF. Here the CDR3 DNA reads TGTGCCAGCAGCTCACTGTCTAGCGGGGGTCACAATGAGCAGTTCTTC. The rearrangement uses TRBV11-2 and TRBJ2-1; 10 positions agree with TRBD2. V dropped 4 bases and J dropped 5; count of bases not matched to a gene: 8. Germline V lookup: CDR1 SGHAT, CDR2 FQNNGV. This CDR3 has 16 residues.

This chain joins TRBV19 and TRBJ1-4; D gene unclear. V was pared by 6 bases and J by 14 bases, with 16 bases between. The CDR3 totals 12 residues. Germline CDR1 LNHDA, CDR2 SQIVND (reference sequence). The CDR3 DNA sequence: TGTGCCAGTAGCACCACGCCTAGCGGTCTGTTTTTT. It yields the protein CASSTTPSGLFF.

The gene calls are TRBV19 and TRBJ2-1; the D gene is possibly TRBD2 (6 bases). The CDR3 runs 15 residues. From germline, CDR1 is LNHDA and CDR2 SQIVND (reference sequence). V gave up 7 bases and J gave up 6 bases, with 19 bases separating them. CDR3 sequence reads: CASTKLPGLINEQFF. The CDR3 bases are TGTGCCAGTACCAAACTACCGGGACTGATCAATGAGCAGTTCTTC.

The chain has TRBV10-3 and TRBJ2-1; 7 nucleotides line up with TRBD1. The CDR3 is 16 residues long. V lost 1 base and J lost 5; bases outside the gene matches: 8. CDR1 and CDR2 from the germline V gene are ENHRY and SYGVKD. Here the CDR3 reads CAISELTGPEHNEQFF. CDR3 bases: TGTGCCATCAGTGAGTTGACAGGGCCGGAGCACAATGAGCAGTTCTTC.

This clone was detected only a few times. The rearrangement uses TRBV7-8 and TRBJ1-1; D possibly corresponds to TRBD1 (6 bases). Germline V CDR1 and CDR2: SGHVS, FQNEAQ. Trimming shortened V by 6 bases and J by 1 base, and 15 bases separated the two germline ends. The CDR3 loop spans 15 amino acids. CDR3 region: CASRGGAVRNTEAFF. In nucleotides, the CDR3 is TGTGCCAGCAGAGGGGGGGCGGTGAGGAACACTGAAGCTTTCTTT.

The CDR3 protein is CAISGTGGTDTQYF. DNA of the CDR3: TGTGCCATCAGTGGGACAGGGGGCACAGATACGCAGTATTTT. The rearrangement links TRBV10-3 to TRBJ2-3; the match to TRBD1 covers 9 bases. Trimming took 4 bases from V and 1 from J; bases not matched to a gene: 0. The CDR3 length is 14 residues. The germline V gene encodes CDR1 ENHRY and CDR2 SYGVKD.

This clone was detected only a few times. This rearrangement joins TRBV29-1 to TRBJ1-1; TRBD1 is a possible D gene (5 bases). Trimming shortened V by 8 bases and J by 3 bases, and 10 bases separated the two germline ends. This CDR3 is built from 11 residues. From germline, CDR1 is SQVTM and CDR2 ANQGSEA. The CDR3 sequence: CSLGGDTEAFF. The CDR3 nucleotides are TGCAGCCTGGGGGGGGACACTGAAGCTTTCTTT.